This T cell receptor (beta chain) was retrieved from a study of blood T cell repertoires in COVID-19. Whole-study context: Material from acute and convalescent COVID-19 was sourced from the United States, Italy and Spain. PBMCs, B-cell-depleted T cells, or T cells provided the cDNA or gDNA that made up the material.

Original processing notes: Amplification of reference gene primers was used by the study to estimate nucleated cell counts. This table comes from immunoSEQ multiplex PCR, and its TCRdb copy is limited to in-frame clones, with some not included. V and J calls plus clone size are reproduced from that table; the DNA served to infer D and trimming. The table records roughly 140,000 clones, around 85% of them present only once. This CDR3 region has 14 residues. V was clipped by 3 bases and J by 4 bases, with 10 bases between them. The germline V gene encodes CDR1 MDHEN and CDR2 SYDVKM. The V and J genes are TRBV28 and TRBJ2-1; a weak D match, TRBD2 (6 bases). This sequence originates from a man aged 70-80 years with acute or convalescent COVID-19. Sequencing was performed on peripheral blood. The CDR3 sequence is CASSFDRGYNEQFF. In DNA form, the CDR3 reads TGTGCCAGCAGTTTTGACCGGGGGTACAATGAGCAGTTCTTC.